Presented here are 5 T cell receptor beta chains from one specimen sequenced in a study of T cell clusters in autoimmune cytopenias. One tube held mixed TRB-A and TRB-B primer pools for touch-down PCR. Reanalyzing the multiplex PCR reads, TCRdb keeps one entry per CDR3 protein, without DNA. Its table records more than 12,000 distinct CDR3 sequences. Each sample's input was around 250 ng genomic DNA, 30,000 to 45,000 genome equivalents. The same sample was also used in a study of T cell repertoires in aging, cancer and after chemotherapy.

The sample comprised peripheral blood. These receptor sequences come from a human donor in good health.

This clonotype is called medium-sized based on its frequency. The rearrangement links TRBV30 to TRBJ2-1. Looked up from germline, CDR1 is GTSNPN and CDR2 is SVGIG (reference sequence). The CDR3 length is 12 residues. The CDR3 sequence is CAWTVGSGEQFF.

The chain links TRBV6-5 to TRBJ2-7; TCRdb indicates TRBD2, and absent DNA this call remains unverified. Germline CDR1 MNHEY, CDR2 SVGAGI. The CDR3 loop spans 13 amino acids. CDR3 residues: CASGAGVIYEQYF.

This chain joins TRBV19 and TRBJ2-4; TCRdb lists TRBD2, though no DNA is available to test this call. Germline CDR1 reads LNHDA; CDR2 reads SQIVND (reference sequence). This CDR3 is 16 amino acids long. The CDR3: CASILCLAGDPLRQYF.

V and J are TRBV18 and TRBJ2-7; as DNA is missing, the TRBD1 call by TCRdb cannot be tested. Germline values: CDR1 KGHSH, CDR2 LQKENI. This CDR3 is 18 amino acids long. CDR3 sequence: CASSPPRGTGKFGNEQYF. Combining the CDR3 with reference TRBV18 and TRBJ2-7 gives the whole variable domain NAGVMQNPRHLVRRRGQEARLRCSPMKGHSHVYWYRQLPEEGLKFMVYLQKENIIDESGMPKERFSAEFPKEGPSILRIQQVVRGDSAAYFCASSPPRGTGKFGNEQYFGPGTRLTVT.

The chain carries TRBV18 and TRBJ2-5; TCRdb reports TRBD1, a call that lacks DNA to check it against. CDR3 length: 15 residues. The V gene's germline CDR1 is KGHSH and CDR2 LQKENI. CDR3 loop: CASSPSAGGWETQYF. The entire variable domain, with the rest obtained from reference TRBV18 and TRBJ2-5, is as follows: NAGVMQNPRHLVRRRGQEARLRCSPMKGHSHVYWYRQLPEEGLKFMVYLQKENIIDESGMPKERFSAEFPKEGPSILRIQQVVRGDSAAYFCASSPSAGGWETQYFGPGTRLLVL.